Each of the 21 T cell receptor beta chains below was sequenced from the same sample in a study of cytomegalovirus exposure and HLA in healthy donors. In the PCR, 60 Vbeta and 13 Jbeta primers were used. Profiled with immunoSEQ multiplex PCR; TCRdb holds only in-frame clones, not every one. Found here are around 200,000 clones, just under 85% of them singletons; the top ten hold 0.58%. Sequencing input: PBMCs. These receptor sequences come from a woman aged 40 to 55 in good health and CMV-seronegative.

The CDR3 DNA reads as TGTGCCAGCAGCGCCCGCGGGGGGCAAGAGACCCAGTACTTC. Its protein product is CASSARGGQETQYF. The chain has TRBV9 and TRBJ2-5, with 8 bases fitting TRBD2. Germline assignment: CDR1 SGDLS and CDR2 YYNGEE. After removal of 3 bases from V and 2 bases from J, the junction contained 3 bases not matched to a gene. The CDR3 contains 14 residues.

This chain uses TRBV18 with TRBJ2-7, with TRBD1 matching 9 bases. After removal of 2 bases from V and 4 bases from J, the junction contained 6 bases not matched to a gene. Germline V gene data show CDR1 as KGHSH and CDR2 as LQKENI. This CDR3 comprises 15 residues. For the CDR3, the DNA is TGTGCCAGCTCACCAGAGGGACAGGGTTCTTACGAGCAGTACTTC. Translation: CASSPEGQGSYEQYF.

The CDR3 protein is CAYRLAPGQGKDTIYF. CDR3 coding DNA: TGTGCCTACCGCTTAGCCCCGGGACAGGGAAAAGACACCATATATTTT. This chain uses TRBV30 with TRBJ1-3, with 9 bases lining up with TRBD1. The trim removed 7 bases at V and 8 bases at J, leaving 18 bases unmatched. CDR1 is GTSNPN, CDR2 SVGIG, per germline (reference sequence). CDR3 length: 16 amino acids.

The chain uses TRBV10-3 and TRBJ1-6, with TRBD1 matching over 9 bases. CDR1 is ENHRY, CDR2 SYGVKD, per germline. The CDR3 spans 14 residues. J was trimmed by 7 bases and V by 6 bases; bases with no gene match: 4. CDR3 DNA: TGTGCCATCAGCGCCGGGACAGGGAATTCACCCCTCCACTTT. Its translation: CAISAGTGNSPLHF.

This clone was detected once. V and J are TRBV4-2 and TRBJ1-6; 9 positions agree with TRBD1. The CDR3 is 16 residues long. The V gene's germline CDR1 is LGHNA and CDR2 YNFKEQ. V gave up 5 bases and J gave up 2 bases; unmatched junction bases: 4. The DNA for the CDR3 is TGTGCCAGCAGCGGCGGGACAGGGACCTATAATTCACCCCTCCACTTT. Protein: CASSGGTGTYNSPLHF.

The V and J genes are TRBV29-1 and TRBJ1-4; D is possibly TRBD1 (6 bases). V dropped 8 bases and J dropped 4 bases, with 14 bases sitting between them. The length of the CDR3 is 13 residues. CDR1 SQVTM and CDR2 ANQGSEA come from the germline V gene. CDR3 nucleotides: TGCAGCTTTCCGACAGGCGGTAATGAAAAACTGTTTTTT. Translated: CSFPTGGNEKLFF.

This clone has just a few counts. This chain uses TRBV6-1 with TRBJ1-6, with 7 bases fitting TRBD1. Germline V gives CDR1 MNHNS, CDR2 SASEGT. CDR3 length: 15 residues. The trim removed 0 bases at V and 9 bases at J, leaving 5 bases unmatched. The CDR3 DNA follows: TGTGCCAGCAGTGAAGCGGGACAGCCATTTTCACCCCTCCACTTT. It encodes CASSEAGQPFSPLHF.

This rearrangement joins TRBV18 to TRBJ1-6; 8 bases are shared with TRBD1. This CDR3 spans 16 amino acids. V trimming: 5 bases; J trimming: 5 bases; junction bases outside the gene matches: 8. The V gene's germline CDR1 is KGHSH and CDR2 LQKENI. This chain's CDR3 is CASSTTGTGDNSPLHF. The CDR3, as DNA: TGTGCCAGCTCAACCACCGGGACAGGAGATAATTCACCCCTCCACTTT.

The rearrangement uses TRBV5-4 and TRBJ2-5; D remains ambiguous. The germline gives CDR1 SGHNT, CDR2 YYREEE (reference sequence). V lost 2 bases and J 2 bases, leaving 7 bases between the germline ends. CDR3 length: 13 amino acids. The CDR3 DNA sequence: TGTGCCAGCAGCTTTGAGCAACAAGAGACCCAGTACTTC. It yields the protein CASSFEQQETQYF.

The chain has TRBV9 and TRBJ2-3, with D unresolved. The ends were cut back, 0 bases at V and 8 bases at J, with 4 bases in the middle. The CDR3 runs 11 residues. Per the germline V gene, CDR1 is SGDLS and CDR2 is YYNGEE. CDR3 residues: CASSVAGTQYF. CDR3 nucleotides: TGTGCCAGCAGCGTAGCCGGTACGCAGTATTTT. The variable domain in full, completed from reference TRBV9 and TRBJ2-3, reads DSGVTQTPKHLITATGQRVTLRCSPRSGDLSVYWYQQSLDQGLQFLIQYYNGEERAKGNILERFSAQQFPDLHSELNLSSLELGDSALYFCASSVAGTQYFGPGTRLTVL.

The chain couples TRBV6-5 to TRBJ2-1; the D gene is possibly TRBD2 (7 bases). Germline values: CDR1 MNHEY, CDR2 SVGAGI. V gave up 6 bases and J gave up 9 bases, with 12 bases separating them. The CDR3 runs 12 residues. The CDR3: CASSGGPGEQFF. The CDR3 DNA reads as TGTGCCAGCAGCGGGGGGCCCGGTGAGCAGTTCTTC.

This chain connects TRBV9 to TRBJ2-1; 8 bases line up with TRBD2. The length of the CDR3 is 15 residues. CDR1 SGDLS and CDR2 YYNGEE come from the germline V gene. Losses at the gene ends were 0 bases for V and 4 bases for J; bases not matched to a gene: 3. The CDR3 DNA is TGTGCCAGCAGCGTAGATAGCGGGGCTTACAATGAGCAGTTCTTC. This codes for CASSVDSGAYNEQFF. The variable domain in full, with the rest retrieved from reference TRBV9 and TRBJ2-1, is DSGVTQTPKHLITATGQRVTLRCSPRSGDLSVYWYQQSLDQGLQFLIQYYNGEERAKGNILERFSAQQFPDLHSELNLSSLELGDSALYFCASSVDSGAYNEQFFGPGTRLTVL.

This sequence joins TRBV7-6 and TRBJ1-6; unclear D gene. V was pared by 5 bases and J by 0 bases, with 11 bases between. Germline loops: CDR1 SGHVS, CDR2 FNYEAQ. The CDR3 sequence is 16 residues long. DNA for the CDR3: TGTGCCAGCAGCATGCTCGGCGGCTCCTATAATTCACCCCTCCACTTT. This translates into CASSMLGGSYNSPLHF.

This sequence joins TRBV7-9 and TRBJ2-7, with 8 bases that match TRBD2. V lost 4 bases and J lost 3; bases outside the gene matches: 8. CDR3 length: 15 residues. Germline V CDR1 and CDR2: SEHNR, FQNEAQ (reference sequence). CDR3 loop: CASSYTSGLFYEQYF. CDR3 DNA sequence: TGTGCCAGCAGCTATACTAGCGGACTATTCTACGAGCAGTACTTC.

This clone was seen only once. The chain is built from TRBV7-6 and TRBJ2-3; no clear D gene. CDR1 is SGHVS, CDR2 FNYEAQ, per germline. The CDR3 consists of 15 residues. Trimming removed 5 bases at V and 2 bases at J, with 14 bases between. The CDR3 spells CASSLLFGPTDTQYF. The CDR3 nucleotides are TGTGCCAGCAGCCTCCTTTTTGGGCCCACAGATACGCAGTATTTT.

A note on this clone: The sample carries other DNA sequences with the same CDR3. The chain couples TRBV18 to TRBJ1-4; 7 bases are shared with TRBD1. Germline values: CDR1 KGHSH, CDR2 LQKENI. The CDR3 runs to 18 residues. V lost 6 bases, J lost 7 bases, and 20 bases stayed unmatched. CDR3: CASSPRPNTGTAFEKLFF. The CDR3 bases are TGTGCCAGCTCGCCAAGACCTAACACCGGGACAGCCTTTGAAAAACTGTTTTTT.

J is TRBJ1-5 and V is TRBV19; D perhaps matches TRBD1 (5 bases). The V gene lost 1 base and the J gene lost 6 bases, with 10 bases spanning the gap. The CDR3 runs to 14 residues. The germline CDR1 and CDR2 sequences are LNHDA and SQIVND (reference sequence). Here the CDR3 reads CASSIATGGQPQHF. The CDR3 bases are TGTGCCAGTAGTATAGCAACGGGGGGTCAGCCCCAGCATTTT.

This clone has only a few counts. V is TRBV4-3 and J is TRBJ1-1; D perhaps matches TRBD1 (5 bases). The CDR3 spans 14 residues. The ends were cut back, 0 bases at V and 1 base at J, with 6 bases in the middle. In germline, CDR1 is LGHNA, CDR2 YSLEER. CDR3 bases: TGCGCCAGCAGCCAAGACGGACAGAACACTGAAGCTTTCTTT. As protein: CASSQDGQNTEAFF.

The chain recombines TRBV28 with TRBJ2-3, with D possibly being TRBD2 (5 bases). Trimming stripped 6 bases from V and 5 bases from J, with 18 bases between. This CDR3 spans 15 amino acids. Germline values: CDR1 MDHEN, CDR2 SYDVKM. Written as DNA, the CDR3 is TGTGCCAGCAGGGACTCGACTCGGCCCGGAGATACGCAGTATTTT. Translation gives CASRDSTRPGDTQYF.

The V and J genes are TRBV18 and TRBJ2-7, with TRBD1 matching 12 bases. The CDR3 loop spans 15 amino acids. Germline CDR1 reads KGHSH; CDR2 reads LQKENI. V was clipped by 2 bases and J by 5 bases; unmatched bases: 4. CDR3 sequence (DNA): TGTGCCAGCTCACCAGGGACAGGGGGCATGAACGAGCAGTACTTC. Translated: CASSPGTGGMNEQYF.

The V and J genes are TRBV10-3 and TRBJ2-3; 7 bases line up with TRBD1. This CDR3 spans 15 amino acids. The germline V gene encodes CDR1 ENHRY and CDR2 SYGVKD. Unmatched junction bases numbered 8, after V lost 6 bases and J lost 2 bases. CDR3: CAIRGQGEHTDTQYF. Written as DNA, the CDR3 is TGTGCCATCAGGGGTCAGGGGGAACACACAGATACGCAGTATTTT.